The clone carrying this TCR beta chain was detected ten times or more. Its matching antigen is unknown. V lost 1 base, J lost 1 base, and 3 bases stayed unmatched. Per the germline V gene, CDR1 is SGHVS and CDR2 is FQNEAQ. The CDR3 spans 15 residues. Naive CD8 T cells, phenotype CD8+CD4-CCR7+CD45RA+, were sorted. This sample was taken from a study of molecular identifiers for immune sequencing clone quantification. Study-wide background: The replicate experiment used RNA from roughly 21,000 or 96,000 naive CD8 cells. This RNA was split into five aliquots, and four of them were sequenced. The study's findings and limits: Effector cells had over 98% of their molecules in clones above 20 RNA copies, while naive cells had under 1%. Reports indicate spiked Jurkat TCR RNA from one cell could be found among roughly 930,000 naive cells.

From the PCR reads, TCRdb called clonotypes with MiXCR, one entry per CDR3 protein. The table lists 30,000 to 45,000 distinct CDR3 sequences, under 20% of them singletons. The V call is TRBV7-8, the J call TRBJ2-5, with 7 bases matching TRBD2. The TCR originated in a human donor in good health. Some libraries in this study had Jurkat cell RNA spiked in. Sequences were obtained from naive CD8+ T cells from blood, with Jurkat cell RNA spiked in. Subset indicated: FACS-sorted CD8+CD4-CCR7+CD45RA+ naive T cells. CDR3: CASSLEPSGQETQYF. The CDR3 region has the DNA TGTGCCAGCAGCTTAGAACCTAGCGGCCAAGAGACCCAGTACTTC.